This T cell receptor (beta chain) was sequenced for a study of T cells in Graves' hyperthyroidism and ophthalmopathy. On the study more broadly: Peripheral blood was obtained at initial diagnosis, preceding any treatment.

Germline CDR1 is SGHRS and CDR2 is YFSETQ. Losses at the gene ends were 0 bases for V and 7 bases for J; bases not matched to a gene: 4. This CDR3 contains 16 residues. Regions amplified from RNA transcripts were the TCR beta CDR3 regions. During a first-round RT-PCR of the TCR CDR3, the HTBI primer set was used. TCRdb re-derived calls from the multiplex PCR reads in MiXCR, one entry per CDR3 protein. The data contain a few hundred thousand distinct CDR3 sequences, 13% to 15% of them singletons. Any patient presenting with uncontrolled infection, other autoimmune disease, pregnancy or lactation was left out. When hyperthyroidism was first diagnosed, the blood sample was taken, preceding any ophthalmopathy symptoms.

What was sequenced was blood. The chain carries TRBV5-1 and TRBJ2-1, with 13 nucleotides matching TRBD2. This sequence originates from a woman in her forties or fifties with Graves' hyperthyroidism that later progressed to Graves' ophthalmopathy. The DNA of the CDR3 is TGCGCCAGCAGCTTGGTGGGGACTAGCGGGAAAAATGAGCAGTTCTTC. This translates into CASSLVGTSGKNEQFF.